This T cell receptor beta chain was sequenced in a study of tumor-infiltrating lymphocytes in localized non-small cell lung cancer. Clones were read by immunoSEQ multiplex PCR, and TCRdb kept only the in-frame ones, dropping some. The table records 15,000 to 17,000 clones, approximately 62% of them present only once. The receptor's source is a human donor with non-small cell lung cancer. The sequenced sample consisted of lung tumor tissue.

CDR3 protein: CASSVNLGANEQYF. The CDR3 bases are TGTGCCAGCAGCGTAAATTTGGGGGCCAACGAGCAGTACTTC. This chain uses TRBV9 with TRBJ2-7, with D possibly TRBD1 on 6 matching bases. The CDR3 is 14 amino acids. Germline V CDR1 and CDR2: SGDLS, YYNGEE. V was pared by 1 base and J by 5 bases, with 13 bases between. The variable domain in full, with the rest retrieved from reference TRBV9 and TRBJ2-7, is DSGVTQTPKHLITATGQRVTLRCSPRSGDLSVYWYQQSLDQGLQFLIQYYNGEERAKGNILERFSAQQFPDLHSELNLSSLELGDSALYFCASSVNLGANEQYFGPGTRLTVT.